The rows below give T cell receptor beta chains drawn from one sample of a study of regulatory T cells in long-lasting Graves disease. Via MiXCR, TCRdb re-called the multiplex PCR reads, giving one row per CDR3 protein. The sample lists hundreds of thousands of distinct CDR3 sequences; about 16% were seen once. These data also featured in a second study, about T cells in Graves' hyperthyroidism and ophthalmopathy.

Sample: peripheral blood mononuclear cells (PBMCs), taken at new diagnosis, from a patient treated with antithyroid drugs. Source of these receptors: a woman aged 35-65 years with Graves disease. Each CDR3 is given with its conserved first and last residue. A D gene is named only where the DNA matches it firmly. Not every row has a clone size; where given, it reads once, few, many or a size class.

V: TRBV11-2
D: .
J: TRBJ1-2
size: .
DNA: TGTGCCAGCAGCTTAGATCGACAGTATGGCTACACCTTC
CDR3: CASSLDRQYGYTF

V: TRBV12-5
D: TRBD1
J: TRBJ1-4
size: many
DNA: TGTGCTAGTGGTTCCCAGGGGGGCTGGAGTGAAAAACTGTTTTTT
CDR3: CASGSQGGWSEKLFF

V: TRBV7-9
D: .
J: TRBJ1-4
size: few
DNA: TGTGCCAGCAGCTTAGGACCGGCTAATGAAAAACTGTTTTTT
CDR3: CASSLGPANEKLFF

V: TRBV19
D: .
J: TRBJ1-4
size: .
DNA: TGTGCCAGTAGTCCTACCGGGAATAATGAAAAACTGTTTTTT
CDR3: CASSPTGNNEKLFF

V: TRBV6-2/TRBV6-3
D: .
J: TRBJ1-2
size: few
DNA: TGTGCCAGCAGTTACAGGGAAGGTAACTATGGCTACACCTTC
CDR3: CASSYREGNYGYTF

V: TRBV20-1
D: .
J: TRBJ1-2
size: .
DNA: TGCAGTGCTATGTTATCCTGGCCCAAGATGACGTATGGCTACACCTTC
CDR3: CSAMLSWPKMTYGYTF

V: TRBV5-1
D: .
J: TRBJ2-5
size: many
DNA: TGCGCCAGCAGGGAAGGACTGCAAGAGACCCAGTACTTC
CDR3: CASREGLQETQYF

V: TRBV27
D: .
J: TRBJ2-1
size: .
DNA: TGTGCCAGCAGTTTCCCTACCCCAAAGACAGCTACCTACAATGAGCAGTTCTTC
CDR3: CASSFPTPKTATYNEQFF

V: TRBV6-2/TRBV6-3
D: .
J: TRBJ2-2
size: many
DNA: TGTGCCAGCAGTTACGCGCAGGGGAACACCGGGGAGCTGTTTTTT
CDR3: CASSYAQGNTGELFF

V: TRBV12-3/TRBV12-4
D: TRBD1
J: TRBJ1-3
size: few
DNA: TGTGCCAGCGGCAGGGGGGCGAGTGGAAACACCATATATTTT
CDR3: CASGRGASGNTIYF

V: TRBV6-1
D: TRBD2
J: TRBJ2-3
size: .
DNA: TGTGCCAGCAGCCGTAAGCCTATAGCGGGGGGCCACAGAGATACGCAGTATTTT
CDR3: CASSRKPIAGGHRDTQYF

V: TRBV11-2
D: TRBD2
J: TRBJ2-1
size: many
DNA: TGTGCCAGCAGCCCCGTGGGGCGGGGGTACAATGAGCAGTTCTTC
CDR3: CASSPVGRGYNEQFF

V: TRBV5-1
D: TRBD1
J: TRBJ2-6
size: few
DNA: TGCGCCAGCAGCCAAGGACAGGGGCCTTCTGGGGCCAACGTCCTGACTTTC
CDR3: CASSQGQGPSGANVLTF

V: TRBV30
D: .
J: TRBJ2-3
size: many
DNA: TGTGCCTGGAGTGTATATGATACGCAGTATTTT
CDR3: CAWSVYDTQYF

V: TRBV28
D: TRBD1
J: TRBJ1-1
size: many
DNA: TGTGCCAGCAGTTTATTGGGGGACAGGGTCTCTGAAGCTTTCTTT
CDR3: CASSLLGDRVSEAFF

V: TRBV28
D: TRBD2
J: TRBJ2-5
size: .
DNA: TGTGCCAGCAGTTCACTAGCGGGGGGGCCCCAGACCCAGTACTTC
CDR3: CASSSLAGGPQTQYF

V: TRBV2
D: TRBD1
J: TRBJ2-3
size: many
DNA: TGTGCCAGCAGTGGACAGGGTTCCTCGGATACGCAGTATTTT
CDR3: CASSGQGSSDTQYF